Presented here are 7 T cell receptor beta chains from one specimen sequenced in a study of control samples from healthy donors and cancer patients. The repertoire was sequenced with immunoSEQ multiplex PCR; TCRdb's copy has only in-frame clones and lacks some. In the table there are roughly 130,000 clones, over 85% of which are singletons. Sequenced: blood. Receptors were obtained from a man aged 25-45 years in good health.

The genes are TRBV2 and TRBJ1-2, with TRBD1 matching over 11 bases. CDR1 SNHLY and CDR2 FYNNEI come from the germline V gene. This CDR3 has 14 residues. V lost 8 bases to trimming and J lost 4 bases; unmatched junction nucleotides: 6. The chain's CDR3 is CASDRDRGSYGYTF. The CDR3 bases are TGTGCCAGCGATCGGGACAGGGGGTCCTATGGCTACACCTTC.

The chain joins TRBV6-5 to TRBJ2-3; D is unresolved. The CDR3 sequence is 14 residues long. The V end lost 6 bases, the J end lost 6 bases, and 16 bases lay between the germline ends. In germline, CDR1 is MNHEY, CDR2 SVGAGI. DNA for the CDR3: TGTGCCAGCAGCCGAACCCCCACTGCGGATACGCAGTATTTT. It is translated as CASSRTPTADTQYF.

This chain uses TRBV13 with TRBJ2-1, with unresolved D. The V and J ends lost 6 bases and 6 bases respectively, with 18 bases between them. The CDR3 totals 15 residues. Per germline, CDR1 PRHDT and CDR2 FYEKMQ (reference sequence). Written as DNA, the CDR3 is TGTGCCAGCAGTAACCCAAGGACGGGTGGCAATGAGCAGTTCTTC. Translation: CASSNPRTGGNEQFF.

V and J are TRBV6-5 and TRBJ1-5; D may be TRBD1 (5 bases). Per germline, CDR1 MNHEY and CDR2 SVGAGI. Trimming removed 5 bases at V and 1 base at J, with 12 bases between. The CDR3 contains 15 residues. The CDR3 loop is CASSPFGGSNQPQHF. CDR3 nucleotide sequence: TGTGCCAGCAGTCCCTTTGGGGGGAGCAATCAGCCCCAGCATTTT.

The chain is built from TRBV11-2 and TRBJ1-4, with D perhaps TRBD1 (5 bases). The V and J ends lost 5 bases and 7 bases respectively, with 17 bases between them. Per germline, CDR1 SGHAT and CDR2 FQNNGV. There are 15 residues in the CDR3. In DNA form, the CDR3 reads TGTGCCAGCAGCCGGGGGGGTACAGCCTTTGAAAAACTGTTTTTT. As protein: CASSRGGTAFEKLFF.

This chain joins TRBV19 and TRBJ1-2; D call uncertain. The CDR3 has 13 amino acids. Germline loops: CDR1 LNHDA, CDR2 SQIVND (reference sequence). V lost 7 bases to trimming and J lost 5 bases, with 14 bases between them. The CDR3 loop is CASKKLEGYGYTF. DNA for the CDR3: TGTGCCAGTAAAAAGCTGGAGGGTTATGGCTACACCTTC.

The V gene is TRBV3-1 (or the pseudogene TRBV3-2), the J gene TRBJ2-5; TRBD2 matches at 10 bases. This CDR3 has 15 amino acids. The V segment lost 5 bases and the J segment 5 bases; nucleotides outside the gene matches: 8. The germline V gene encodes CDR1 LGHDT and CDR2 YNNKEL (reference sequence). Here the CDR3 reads CASSTPSGGRETQYF. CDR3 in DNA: TGTGCCAGCAGCACCCCTAGCGGGGGCAGGGAGACCCAGTACTTC.